The 18 T cell receptor beta chains below were found in one sample sequenced in a study of OX40 agonist ivuxolimab in advanced cancers. Sequenced by immunoSEQ multiplex PCR; TCRdb stores in-frame clones only, minus some. Of 45,000 to 60,000 clones in the sample, approximately 80% are singletons; the top ten hold more than 1.1%. Sequenced material: CD4+ or CD8+ T cells sorted from blood, taken in a trial of the OX40 agonist ivuxolimab. The origin of the receptors is an adult with an advanced solid tumor such as melanoma, head and neck, liver or kidney cancer.

This clone was seen more than once but under ten times. The CDR3 here is CASSVVVQGDEQYF. The CDR3 bases are TGTGCCAGCAGCGTAGTGGTACAGGGCGACGAGCAGTACTTC. The chain couples TRBV9 to TRBJ2-7; possible D gene TRBD1, 6 bases. Germline CDR1 is SGDLS and CDR2 is YYNGEE. This CDR3 has 14 amino acids. Trimming removed 0 bases from V and 5 bases from J, with 12 bases in between.

CDR3 residues: CAWSRASGRAGEQFF. Here the CDR3 DNA reads TGTGCCTGGAGTAGGGCTAGCGGGAGGGCCGGTGAGCAGTTCTTC. V gene TRBV30 combines with J gene TRBJ2-1; 12 nucleotides match TRBD2. V gave up 2 bases and J gave up 9 bases; unmatched junction bases: 8. The germline CDR1 and CDR2 sequences are GTSNPN and SVGIG (reference sequence). There are 15 residues in the CDR3.

The rearrangement uses TRBV28 and TRBJ1-2; tentatively, D is TRBD1 (6 bases). The V and J ends lost 5 bases and 2 bases respectively, with 9 bases between them. The CDR3 runs 13 residues. Germline CDR1 is MDHEN and CDR2 is SYDVKM. CDR3 sequence: CASSRGGNYGYTF. The CDR3, as DNA: TGTGCCAGCAGTCGAGGGGGGAACTATGGCTACACCTTC.

This chain connects TRBV6-1 to TRBJ1-6; a possible D gene is TRBD1 (6 bases). Germline V gives CDR1 MNHNS, CDR2 SASEGT. With 7 bases removed from V and 9 bases from J, the gap between germline ends came to 16 bases. The CDR3 runs to 14 residues. CDR3 amino acids: CASTSGGYGSPLHF. CDR3 DNA: TGTGCCAGCACGTCGGGGGGCTACGGTTCACCCCTCCACTTT.

The chain is built from TRBV6-4 and TRBJ2-1, with 7 bases that match TRBD2. The germline V gene has CDR1 MRHNA and CDR2 SNTAGT. CDR3 length: 17 residues. The J segment lost 9 bases and the V segment lost 4 bases, leaving 18 bases of the junction unmatched. The CDR3, as DNA: TGTGCCAGCAGTGCCGACACTAGACTAGCTCAATTTGGTGAGCAGTTCTTC. Its protein product is CASSADTRLAQFGEQFF.

This chain joins TRBV4-1 and TRBJ1-2; D unclear. This CDR3 is 15 amino acids long. Trimming removed 0 bases at V and 7 bases at J, with 15 bases between. Looked up from germline, CDR1 is MGHRA and CDR2 is YSYEKL. CDR3 loop: CASSQDREAVRGYTF. CDR3 DNA: TGCGCCAGCAGCCAAGATCGGGAGGCGGTGCGTGGCTACACCTTC.

The CDR3 protein is CASNSGAGNQPQHF. CDR3 DNA: TGTGCCAGCAATTCAGGGGCCGGCAATCAGCCCCAGCATTTT. The V call is TRBV6-1, the J call TRBJ1-5; the D gene is possibly TRBD1 (6 bases). Germline assignment: CDR1 MNHNS and CDR2 SASEGT. CDR3 length equals 14 residues. V was cut by 7 bases and J by 2 bases, with 12 bases left in between.

This clone was observed a handful of times. J is TRBJ1-6 and V is TRBV7-9, with D maybe TRBD1 (5 bases). The CDR3 consists of 15 residues. Trimming pared 5 bases from V and 7 bases from J, leaving 15 bases between. Germline CDR1 and CDR2: SEHNR and FQNEAQ (reference sequence). The CDR3 loop reads CASSRQGADNSPLHF. The CDR3 DNA reads TGTGCCAGCAGCCGCCAGGGAGCTGACAATTCACCCCTCCACTTT.

CDR3 loop: CAGGRDRGTYEQYF. The CDR3 DNA reads TGTGCCGGGGGACGGGACAGGGGAACCTACGAGCAGTACTTC. The chain carries TRBV30 and TRBJ2-7; 10 bases map to TRBD1. The CDR3 runs 14 residues. With 8 bases clipped from V and 2 bases from J, the junction kept 9 bases outside the gene matches. Germline-derived CDR1 and CDR2 are GTSNPN and SVGIG (reference sequence).

The chain links TRBV2 to TRBJ1-2, with TRBD1 matching 12 bases. Germline CDR1 SNHLY, CDR2 FYNNEI. This CDR3 is 15 amino acids long. With V trimmed by 6 bases and J by 4 bases, 6 bases remained unmatched. The CDR3: CASRGGTGGSYGYTF. The CDR3 DNA is TGTGCCAGCAGGGGCGGGACAGGGGGCAGCTATGGCTACACCTTC.

The chain combines TRBV7-8 with TRBJ2-7, with a possible D match to TRBD1 (6 bases). Germline CDR1 and CDR2: SGHVS and FQNEAQ. The CDR3 has 14 amino acids. Trimming left V 5 bases short and J 6 bases short, with 17 bases between. CDR3 in DNA: TGTGCCAGCAGCGTATCCCAGGGGTATGGCGAGCAGTACTTC. It codes for CASSVSQGYGEQYF.

V usage is TRBV4-3 and J usage is TRBJ1-3; D gene ambiguous. This CDR3 comprises 13 residues. The V end was cut by 0 bases, the J end by 4 bases, with 4 bases between. Germline CDR1 is LGHNA and CDR2 is YSLEER. Here the CDR3 DNA reads TGCGCCAGCAGCCAAGATCGGGGAAACACCATATATTTT. This translates into CASSQDRGNTIYF.

The chain is built from TRBV19 and TRBJ1-1; D is ambiguous. Germline assignment: CDR1 LNHDA and CDR2 SQIVND (reference sequence). Between the trimmed V and J ends, which lost 8 bases and 0 bases, there was a span of 16 bases. The length of the CDR3 is 15 residues. CDR3 sequence: CASGTERQMNTEAFF. CDR3 in DNA: TGTGCCAGTGGTACGGAACGTCAGATGAACACTGAAGCTTTCTTT.

This chain uses TRBV7-2 with TRBJ2-7; no definite D call. The CDR3 is made up of 13 amino acids. V was cut by 0 bases and J by 3 bases, with 6 bases left in between. Per the germline V gene, CDR1 is SGHTA and CDR2 is FQGNSA. In nucleotides, the CDR3 is TGTGCCAGCAGCTTAGCAGTCAACTACGAGCAGTACTTC. This sequence encodes CASSLAVNYEQYF. Full variable domain (outside the CDR3, taken from reference TRBV7-2 and TRBJ2-7): GAGVSQSPSNKVTEKGKDVELRCDPISGHTALYWYRQSLGQGLEFLIYFQGNSAPDKSGLPSDRFSAERTGGSVSTLTIQRTQQEDSAVYLCASSLAVNYEQYFGPGTRLTVT.

V is TRBV28 and J is TRBJ2-4; 9 positions match TRBD1. Germline CDR1 and CDR2: MDHEN and SYDVKM. The CDR3 covers 14 residues. Germline trimming cut 6 bases from V and 9 bases from J; bases unmatched to any gene: 9. In DNA form, the CDR3 reads TGTGCCAGCAGCCGCCGGACAGGGGCGGCCATTCAGTACTTC. Its protein product is CASSRRTGAAIQYF.

The chain combines TRBV18 with TRBJ1-6, with D tentatively TRBD1 (5 bases). V was clipped by 3 bases and J by 7 bases, with 13 bases between them. Germline values: CDR1 KGHSH, CDR2 LQKENI. The CDR3 contains 15 residues. The CDR3 sequence: CASSPGGGRNSPLHF. The CDR3 region has the DNA TGTGCCAGCTCACCGGGGGGGGGACGAAATTCACCCCTCCACTTT.

V usage is TRBV6-5 and J usage is TRBJ2-5, with TRBD1 matching 8 bases. The CDR3 length is 12 residues. The junction had 3 bases not matched to a gene; V was cut back by 8 bases and J by 4 bases. Germline lookup yields CDR1 MNHEY and CDR2 SVGAGI. The CDR3 protein is CASATGGETQYF. In DNA, the CDR3 is TGTGCCAGCGCTACAGGGGGAGAGACCCAGTACTTC.

This clone has more than one count but fewer than ten. The gene calls are TRBV6-1 and TRBJ1-2; D is perhaps TRBD1 (6 bases). Trimming left V 1 base short and J 4 bases short, with 16 bases between. CDR3 length equals 16 residues. The germline V gene encodes CDR1 MNHNS and CDR2 SASEGT. CDR3 coding DNA: TGTGCCAGCAGTGAAGGAGGGGGAGGGAATGGCTATGGCTACACCTTC. Protein: CASSEGGGGNGYGYTF.